A single sample gave rise to the 19 T cell receptor beta chains below, sequenced in a study of shared clonotypes between healthy human individuals. This table comes from immunoSEQ multiplex PCR, and its TCRdb copy is limited to in-frame clones, with some not included. The table shows 470,000 or so clones, with around 85% occurring only once. Sequencing used PBMCs. These receptor sequences come from a woman aged 40 to 55 in good health. Some clones in this sample may be carry-over from other donors' samples.

This chain links TRBV6-6 with TRBJ2-7; 10 positions match TRBD2. The germline gives CDR1 MNHNY, CDR2 SVGAGI (reference sequence). Germline trimming cut 2 bases from V and 4 bases from J; bases unmatched to any gene: 8. The CDR3 consists of 16 residues. CDR3 nucleotide sequence: TGTGCCAGCAGTTACCCAAAACTAGCGGGATATTACGAGCAGTACTTC. This sequence encodes CASSYPKLAGYYEQYF.

The rearrangement uses TRBV5-6 and TRBJ2-5; D may be TRBD1 (6 bases). Per the germline V gene, CDR1 is SGHDT and CDR2 is YYEEEE. The CDR3 covers 18 residues. Trimming removed 4 bases from V and 2 bases from J, with 24 bases in between. The CDR3 nucleotides are TGTGCCAGCAGCCTACAGGGTCTTGGGGCCGTGGTACAAGAGACCCAGTACTTC. Amino acid sequence: CASSLQGLGAVVQETQYF. The entire variable domain, with the rest obtained from reference TRBV5-6 and TRBJ2-5, is as follows: DAGVTQSPTHLIKTRGQQVTLRCSPKSGHDTVSWYQQALGQGPQFIFQYYEEEERQRGNFPDRFSGHQFPNYSSELNVNALLLGDSALYLCASSLQGLGAVVQETQYFGPGTRLLVL.

The chain couples TRBV9 to TRBJ2-7, with 8 bases fitting TRBD2. Germline-derived CDR1 and CDR2 are SGDLS and YYNGEE. J lost 5 bases, V lost 0 bases, and 4 bases had no gene match. The CDR3 runs to 14 residues. The CDR3 bases are TGTGCCAGCAGCGTAGCGGGAGGGCCTGACGAGCAGTACTTC. Encoded protein: CASSVAGGPDEQYF.

To note about this clone: It differs at one base from a far larger clone, so likely a read error. Within the sample, other DNA sequences also encode this same CDR3. V is TRBV28 and J is TRBJ1-5; 11 nucleotides agree with TRBD1. This CDR3 has 15 residues. CDR1 and CDR2 (germline): MDHEN, SYDVKM. The chain's CDR3 is CASSSRTGGIQPQHF. CDR3 DNA sequence: TGTGCTAGCAGTTCTCGGACAGGGGGCATTCAGCCCCAGCATTTT. Supplemented by reference TRBV28 and TRBJ1-5, the full variable domain reads DVKVTQSSRYLVKRTGEKVFLECVQDMDHENMFWYRQDPGLGLRLIYFSYDVKMKEKGDIPEGYSVSREKKERFSLILESASTNQTSMYLCASSSRTGGIQPQHFGDGTRLSIL.

This clone has only a few counts. This rearrangement joins TRBV27 to TRBJ2-7, with D possibly TRBD1 on 5 matching bases. The germline V gene has CDR1 MNHEY and CDR2 SMNVEV (reference sequence). This CDR3 region has 15 residues. V shed 8 bases and J shed 1 base, with 18 bases lying between them. CDR3 sequence reads: CASASHRTNSYEQYF. DNA for the CDR3: TGTGCCAGCGCTTCCCATCGGACAAATTCCTACGAGCAGTACTTC.

J is TRBJ1-4 and V is TRBV30, with unresolved D. Trimming cost V 3 bases and J 8 bases, with 16 bases left between them. The CDR3 has 14 residues. Germline V gene lookup returns CDR1 GTSNPN and CDR2 SVGIG (reference sequence). DNA of the CDR3: TGTGCCTGGAGGCCATGGGGAAGTCGAGAAAAACTGTTTTTT. It is translated as CAWRPWGSREKLFF.

The chain carries TRBV25-1 and TRBJ1-1; a weak D match, TRBD1 (6 bases). CDR3 length equals 15 residues. Trimming stripped 9 bases from V and 1 base from J, with 18 bases between. Per the germline V gene, CDR1 is MGHDK and CDR2 is SYGVNS. The CDR3 DNA reads as TGTGCCAGTGTCCCCAGGGGCGCGGGGAACACTGAAGCTTTCTTT. Translation: CASVPRGAGNTEAFF.

This clone was counted at least ten times. This chain links TRBV29-1 with TRBJ2-2; 10 bases map to TRBD1. The germline gives CDR1 SQVTM, CDR2 ANQGSEA. J was trimmed by 3 bases and V by 7 bases; bases with no gene match: 2. This CDR3 has 13 residues. For the CDR3, the DNA is TGCAGCGCTGGGACAGGGGACACCGGGGAGCTGTTTTTT. Protein sequence: CSAGTGDTGELFF.

Concerning this clone: This likely reflects a read error, since a far larger clone is one base away. The gene calls are TRBV27 and TRBJ2-7; TRBD1 matches 7 bases. Germline V gene sequence: CDR1 MNHEY, CDR2 SMNVEV (reference sequence). The CDR3 sequence is 15 residues long. Trimming took 5 bases from V and 4 from J; bases not matched to a gene: 11. The CDR3 region is CASSRRPGQRYEQYF. Here the CDR3 DNA reads TGTGCCAGCAGTCGACGCCCGGGACAGAGATACGAGCAGTACTTC.

On this clone: A read error is likely here: a far larger clone is one base away. The V gene is TRBV5-1, the J gene TRBJ1-1; 9 positions agree with TRBD1. Germline V gives CDR1 SGHRS, CDR2 YFSETQ. V was pared by 2 bases and J by 6 bases, with 11 bases of the junction left unmatched. The CDR3 runs to 16 residues. CDR3 amino acids: CASSFGAGGQGPEAFF. CDR3 nucleotide sequence: TGCGCCAGCAGCTTTGGGGCTGGGGGACAGGGTCCTGAAGCTTTCTTT.

Comments on this clone: This likely stems from a read error, as it lies one base from a far larger clone. The chain combines TRBV28 with TRBJ1-5; 9 bases are a match to TRBD1. Germline V CDR1 and CDR2: MDHEN, SYDVKM. CDR3 length: 19 amino acids. The CDR3 here is CASSLLWTGASRSNRPQHF. CDR3 nucleotide sequence: TGTGCCAGCAGTTTACTTTGGACAGGGGCGAGTAGGAGCAATCGGCCCCAGCATTTT.

Turning to this clone: This sequence is one base from a far larger clone and is likely a read error. V and J are TRBV5-4 and TRBJ2-5, with TRBD2 as a possible D gene (6 bases). This CDR3 spans 14 amino acids. CDR1 is SGHNT and CDR2 is YYREEE in the germline V gene (reference sequence). As DNA, the CDR3 is TGTGCCAGCAGCTGGCCGGGAGAACAAGAGACCCAGCACTTC. Residues: CASSWPGEQETQHF.

Remarks on this clone: A far larger clone is one base from this, pointing to a likely read error. Within the sample, other DNA sequences also encode this same CDR3. The CDR3 nucleotides are TGTGCCAGTAGTATAACCGGTTATAGCAATCAGCCCCAGCATTTT. Protein product: CASSITGYSNQPQHF. The genes are TRBV19 and TRBJ1-5, with unresolved D. CDR1 is LNHDA, CDR2 SQIVND, per germline (reference sequence). CDR3 length: 15 amino acids. V lost 2 bases and J lost 0, with 8 bases in between.

This chain joins TRBV30 and TRBJ1-5; D not certain. Germline V gives CDR1 GTSNPN, CDR2 SVGIG (reference sequence). The V end lost 4 bases, the J end lost 3 bases, and 10 bases lay between the germline ends. There are 13 residues in the CDR3. The CDR3 DNA reads TGTGCCTGGAATTCGGACCCCAATCAGCCCCAGCATTTT. Protein sequence: CAWNSDPNQPQHF.

Comments on this clone: This likely stems from a read error, as it lies one base from a far larger clone. The V gene is TRBV11-2, the J gene TRBJ2-1; 9 bases agree with TRBD1. V lost 5 bases to trimming and J lost 5 bases; unmatched junction nucleotides: 19. The CDR3 totals 19 residues. The germline V gene has CDR1 SGHAT and CDR2 FQNNGV. The CDR3 nucleotides are TGTGCCAGCAGCGACGGACAGGGGCATCACAGAGTCGGGGACAATGAGCAGTTCTTC. This codes for CASSDGQGHHRVGDNEQFF.

The genes are TRBV29-1 and TRBJ2-3; 11 positions match TRBD2. This CDR3 is built from 19 residues. Per the germline V gene, CDR1 is SQVTM and CDR2 is ANQGSEA. The V and J ends lost 7 bases and 1 base, in that order; junction bases with no gene match: 19. The CDR3 sequence: CSAEKAGLAGGLRTDTQYF. The CDR3 coding sequence is TGCAGCGCCGAAAAAGCGGGTCTAGCGGGAGGTCTTCGCACAGATACGCAGTATTTT.

On this clone: Since a much larger clone is just one base distant, this may be a read error. The same CDR3 arises from other DNA sequences in this sample as well. The rearrangement uses TRBV6-5 and TRBJ1-6, with a tentative D call TRBD1 (6 bases). CDR1 MNHEY and CDR2 SVGAGI come from the germline V gene. Trimming shortened V by 5 bases and J by 8 bases, and 13 bases separated the two germline ends. This CDR3 is built from 14 residues. CDR3 in amino acids: CASSKQGRDSPLHF. Here the CDR3 DNA reads TGTGCCAGCAGTAAACAGGGACGGGATTCACCCCTCCACTTT.

The rearrangement uses TRBV7-9 and TRBJ2-7; D uncertain. V gave up 2 bases and J gave up 3 bases, with 5 bases separating them. The CDR3 sequence is 12 residues long. CDR1 is SEHNR, CDR2 FQNEAQ, per germline (reference sequence). CDR3 coding DNA: TGTGCCAGCAGCTTAATTGGCTACGAGCAGTACTTC. It yields the protein CASSLIGYEQYF.

CDR3 bases: TGTGCCAGCAGGGACCCCAGCACAGATACGCAGTATTTT. Protein: CASRDPSTDTQYF. J is TRBJ2-3 and V is TRBV6-1; D uncertain. CDR1 and CDR2 (germline): MNHNS, SASEGT. The CDR3 is made up of 13 amino acids. Deletions cut 6 bases from V and 0 bases from J, with 7 bases between.